The 21 T cell receptor beta chains in this list originate from one sample, sequenced in a study of blood T cell repertoires in COVID-19 (TCRdb year 2020). Libraries were constructed by the immunoSEQ multiplex PCR assay. The table was pulled from immuneACCESS by TCRdb, which kept in-frame rearrangements only. Such tables lose some clones; where checked, under half of the loss comes from unresolved V genes, and the rest has no known cause. The sample has some 150,000 clones on record, roughly 89% of them singletons. The top ten hold less than 5% of the sample. Material: peripheral blood. All receptors derive from a woman aged 55-69 years who had recovered from COVID-19.

The chain is built from TRBV4-1 and TRBJ2-2, with TRBD2 as a possible D gene (6 bases). The CDR3 extends over 14 amino acids. The V gene lost 0 bases and the J gene lost 6 bases, with 8 bases spanning the gap. The germline V gene encodes CDR1 MGHRA and CDR2 YSYEKL. Here the CDR3 reads CASSQDTSSGELFF. The CDR3 bases are TGCGCCAGCAGCCAAGACACTAGCTCCGGGGAGCTGTTTTTT.

The chain joins TRBV28 to TRBJ2-1, with 9 bases matching TRBD2. V was pared by 5 bases and J by 1 base, with 9 bases of the junction left unmatched. There are 17 residues in the CDR3. Germline lookup yields CDR1 MDHEN and CDR2 SYDVKM. The CDR3 region has the DNA TGTGCCAGCAGTCAACTGCGGGGGGGGGTTTCCTACAATGAGCAGTTCTTC. This codes for CASSQLRGGVSYNEQFF.

The CDR3 sequence: CASSLRGQGASYEQYF. CDR3 nucleotide sequence: TGTGCCAGCAGCTTAAGGGGACAGGGGGCCTCCTACGAGCAGTACTTC. The chain combines TRBV13 with TRBJ2-7; 12 bases map to TRBD1. With 2 bases clipped from V and 0 bases from J, the junction kept 2 bases outside the gene matches. The CDR3 has 16 residues. In germline, CDR1 is PRHDT, CDR2 FYEKMQ (reference sequence).

The chain couples TRBV5-1 to TRBJ1-2; tentatively, D is TRBD1 (5 bases). The CDR3 runs 15 residues. V shed 1 base and J shed 2 bases, with 12 bases lying between them. CDR1 and CDR2 from the germline V gene are SGHRS and YFSETQ. The CDR3: CASSLTQAANYGYTF. The CDR3 region has the DNA TGCGCCAGCAGCTTGACACAGGCCGCCAACTATGGCTACACCTTC.

V usage is TRBV30 and J usage is TRBJ2-5; 8 nucleotides line up with TRBD2. Looked up from germline, CDR1 is GTSNPN and CDR2 is SVGIG (reference sequence). The CDR3 contains 13 residues. V dropped 2 bases and J dropped 3; count of bases not matched to a gene: 2. The CDR3, as DNA: TGTGCCTGGAGTCCGGGAGGGGAAGAGACCCAGTACTTC. Translating it yields CAWSPGGEETQYF.

The V and J genes are TRBV2 and TRBJ2-2, with D possibly matching TRBD2 (7 bases). This CDR3 comprises 16 residues. V lost 2 bases and J 3 bases, leaving 13 bases between the germline ends. The germline CDR1 and CDR2 sequences are SNHLY and FYNNEI. DNA of the CDR3: TGTGCCAGCAGTGAACCTCGGGGGGCGGACACCGGGGAGCTGTTTTTT. Amino acid sequence: CASSEPRGADTGELFF.

The CDR3 sequence is CASRGQGANGYTF. The CDR3 DNA sequence: TGTGCCAGTAGAGGACAGGGGGCGAATGGCTACACCTTC. The chain carries TRBV19 and TRBJ1-2, with 11 bases matching TRBD1. Looked up from germline, CDR1 is LNHDA and CDR2 is SQIVND (reference sequence). V trimming: 6 bases; J trimming: 6 bases; junction bases outside the gene matches: 3. There are 13 residues in the CDR3. Drawing the rest from reference TRBV19 and TRBJ1-2, the complete variable domain is DGGITQSPKYLFRKEGQNVTLSCEQNLNHDAMYWYRQDPGQGLRLIYYSQIVNDFQKGDIAEGYSVSREKKESFPLTVTSAQKNPTAFYLCASRGQGANGYTFGSGTRLTVV.

This clone was observed once. V gene TRBV7-2 combines with J gene TRBJ2-5, with 7 bases identical to TRBD2. Germline assignment: CDR1 SGHTA and CDR2 FQGNSA. Trimming at V came to 5 bases and at J to 5 bases, leaving 14 bases not matched to a gene. This CDR3 comprises 16 residues. The CDR3 region is CASSELSGYPRETQYF. DNA of the CDR3: TGTGCCAGCAGCGAACTTAGCGGGTATCCCAGGGAGACCCAGTACTTC. Full variable domain (rest looked up from reference TRBV7-2 and TRBJ2-5): GAGVSQSPSNKVTEKGKDVELRCDPISGHTALYWYRQSLGQGLEFLIYFQGNSAPDKSGLPSDRFSAERTGGSVSTLTIQRTQQEDSAVYLCASSELSGYPRETQYFGPGTRLLVL.

The chain employs TRBV9 and TRBJ1-1, with D possibly being TRBD1 (5 bases). The CDR3 covers 14 residues. V was clipped by 0 bases and J by 2 bases, with 8 bases between them. Germline CDR1 and CDR2: SGDLS and YYNGEE. This CDR3 is CASSVGGRNTEAFF. The CDR3 DNA reads as TGTGCCAGCAGCGTAGGGGGCAGAAACACTGAAGCTTTCTTT.

The chain employs TRBV6-5 and TRBJ1-4, with TRBD1 identical over 10 bases. The ends lost 3 bases at V and 6 bases at J; junction bases unmatched: 4. The CDR3 totals 15 residues. The germline V gene encodes CDR1 MNHEY and CDR2 SVGAGI. The CDR3 sequence: CASSYTGQGYEKLFF. DNA of the CDR3: TGTGCCAGCAGTTATACGGGACAGGGGTATGAAAAACTGTTTTTT.

V is TRBV2 and J is TRBJ1-4, with 7 bases fitting TRBD1. CDR3 length equals 16 residues. Trimming cost V 6 bases and J 4 bases; bases outside gene matches: 11. Germline CDR1 reads SNHLY; CDR2 reads FYNNEI. For the CDR3, the DNA is TGTGCCAGCAGGGCGAACGACAGGGCGGGTAATGAAAAACTGTTTTTT. Residues: CASRANDRAGNEKLFF.

The CDR3 loop reads CAISDRTGGGEEKLFF. In nucleotides, the CDR3 is TGTGCCATCAGTGATCGAACAGGGGGTGGAGAAGAAAAACTGTTTTTT. V and J are TRBV10-3 and TRBJ1-4, with 8 bases matching TRBD1. The length of the CDR3 is 16 residues. Germline V gene lookup returns CDR1 ENHRY and CDR2 SYGVKD. The ends lost 3 bases at V and 8 bases at J; junction bases unmatched: 11.

The chain combines TRBV7-9 with TRBJ1-2; D is possibly TRBD1 (6 bases). This CDR3 region has 14 residues. Trimming removed 5 bases from V and 1 base from J, with 11 bases in between. Per germline, CDR1 SEHNR and CDR2 FQNEAQ (reference sequence). The CDR3 DNA reads as TGTGCCAGCAGCCTCCAGGGGATTAACTATGGCTACACCTTC. Its protein is CASSLQGINYGYTF.

V and J are TRBV18 and TRBJ2-3, with D hard to call. There are 18 residues in the CDR3. From germline, CDR1 is KGHSH and CDR2 LQKENI. V lost 3 bases to trimming and J lost 3 bases, with 22 bases between them. The CDR3 bases are TGTGCCAGCTCACCCAGTGTCGGAGTAGCCGGTGGGACAGATACGCAGTATTTT. Its protein product is CASSPSVGVAGGTDTQYF.

CDR3 sequence (DNA): TGTGCCAGCAGCCAAGGACTCTTGGGGGGCTACGAGCAGTACTTC. Its translation is CASSQGLLGGYEQYF. V and J are TRBV4-2 and TRBJ2-7, with D possibly being TRBD2 (6 bases). The germline V and J ends were trimmed by 1 base and 3 bases, with 13 bases remaining between them. There are 15 residues in the CDR3. Germline lookup yields CDR1 LGHNA and CDR2 YNFKEQ.

The chain carries TRBV3-1 (or the pseudogene TRBV3-2) and TRBJ1-2, with 7 positions matching TRBD1. CDR3 length equals 14 residues. Germline V gene lookup returns CDR1 LGHDT and CDR2 YNNKEL (reference sequence). Trimming removed 2 bases from V and 8 bases from J; junction bases left unmatched: 8. The CDR3 sequence: CASSQSDRVGGYTF. The CDR3 DNA follows: TGTGCCAGCAGCCAATCCGACAGGGTGGGAGGCTACACCTTC.

The chain carries TRBV5-1 and TRBJ2-1; D uncertain. Trimming stripped 6 bases from V and 2 bases from J, with 12 bases between. The CDR3 is made up of 14 amino acids. Germline V lookup: CDR1 SGHRS, CDR2 YFSETQ. The CDR3 reads CASNVAVAYNEQFF. DNA for the CDR3: TGCGCCAGCAACGTGGCAGTCGCCTACAATGAGCAGTTCTTC.

The rearrangement uses TRBV5-1 and TRBJ2-3, with a possible D match to TRBD1 (6 bases). The germline CDR1 and CDR2 sequences are SGHRS and YFSETQ. The CDR3 is made up of 16 amino acids. The germline V and J ends were trimmed by 7 bases and 0 bases, with 18 bases remaining between them. CDR3 loop: CASRAGGGPSTDTQYF. Written as DNA, the CDR3 is TGCGCCAGCCGAGCTGGGGGCGGTCCTAGCACAGATACGCAGTATTTT.

This clone was found once. V and J are TRBV15 and TRBJ2-1, with D unclear. V lost 3 bases, J lost 5 bases, and 14 bases lay in between. The CDR3 is 15 residues long. The germline CDR1 and CDR2 sequences are LNHNV and YYDKDF (reference sequence). CDR3 protein: CATSSRSRRNNEQFF. The CDR3 DNA follows: TGTGCCACCAGCAGTAGATCCCGCCGAAACAATGAGCAGTTCTTC.

The chain joins TRBV20-1 to TRBJ2-1; tentatively, D is TRBD1 (6 bases). Per the germline V gene, CDR1 is DFQATT and CDR2 is SNEGSKA (reference sequence). V gave up 5 bases and J gave up 10 bases, with 12 bases separating them. The CDR3 is 11 amino acids. The CDR3 DNA follows: TGCAGTGCTGTGACAGGAACCGAGCAGTTCTTC. Its protein product is CSAVTGTEQFF.

V is TRBV19 and J is TRBJ2-1; D uncertain. This CDR3 comprises 15 residues. The ends were cut back, 4 bases at V and 7 bases at J, with 17 bases in the middle. Germline CDR1 LNHDA, CDR2 SQIVND (reference sequence). The CDR3, as DNA: TGTGCCAGTAGTACGTGGAGTAGTAGTCGTAATGAGCAGTTCTTC. Translating it yields CASSTWSSSRNEQFF.